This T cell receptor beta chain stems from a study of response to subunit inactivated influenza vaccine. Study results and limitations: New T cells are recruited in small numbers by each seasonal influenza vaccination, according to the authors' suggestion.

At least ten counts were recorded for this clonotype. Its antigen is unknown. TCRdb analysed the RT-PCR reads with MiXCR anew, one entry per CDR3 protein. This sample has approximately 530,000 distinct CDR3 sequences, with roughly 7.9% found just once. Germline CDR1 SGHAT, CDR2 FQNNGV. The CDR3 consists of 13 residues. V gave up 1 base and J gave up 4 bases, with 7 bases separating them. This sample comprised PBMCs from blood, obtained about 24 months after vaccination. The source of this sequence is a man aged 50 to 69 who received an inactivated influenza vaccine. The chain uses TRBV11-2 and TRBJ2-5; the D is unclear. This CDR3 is CASSLGQAETQYF. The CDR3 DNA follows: TGTGCCAGCAGCTTAGGGCAGGCAGAGACCCAGTACTTC.